Listed here is a single T cell receptor (beta chain). This entry is derived from a study of technical replicates of blood from several donors. Sequencing was performed with immunoSEQ multiplex PCR; in TCRdb, only in-frame clones are kept and a portion is missing. The sample records about 97,000 clones, about 95% being singletons. The trim removed 2 bases at V and 6 bases at J, leaving 15 bases unmatched. The CDR3 is made up of 17 amino acids. CDR1 GTSNPN and CDR2 SVGIG come from the germline V gene (reference sequence). The chain has TRBV30 and TRBJ2-7; 11 bases align to TRBD2. The sequenced sample was T cells isolated from PBMCs. The sequence was collected from a human donor in good health. The CDR3 protein is CAWSSLGLAASKGEQYF. CDR3 DNA: TGTGCCTGGAGTTCTTTGGGACTAGCGGCCTCTAAAGGCGAGCAGTACTTC. The full variable domain, with the rest looked up from reference TRBV30 and TRBJ2-7, is SQTIHQWPATLVQPVGSPLSLECTVEGTSNPNLYWYRQAAGRGLQLLFYSVGIGQISSEVPQNLSASRPQDRQFILSSKKLLLSDSGFYLCAWSSLGLAASKGEQYFGPGTRLTVT.